This TCR beta chain stems from a study of T cells in Graves' hyperthyroidism and ophthalmopathy. Amplified TCR beta CDR3 regions derived from RNA transcripts. TCR CDR3 underwent first-round RT-PCR with the HTBI primer set. TCRdb itself ran the multiplex PCR reads through MiXCR, one entry per CDR3 protein. The table records around 690,000 distinct CDR3 sequences, about 18% of them present only once. This clonotype has ten or more counts. The junction and the germline gene differ at one end; a read error may be behind it. The CDR3 length is 15 residues. Germline CDR1 DFQATT, CDR2 SNEGSKA (reference sequence).

The V gene is TRBV20-1, the J gene TRBJ2-2, with D possibly being TRBD1 or TRBD2 (6 bases each). The source of this sequence is a man aged 45-60 years with Graves' hyperthyroidism. The sample was blood. Here the CDR3 DNA reads TGCAGTGGTAGACGAGGGGGAGGTAACACCGGGGAGCTGTTTTTT. This encodes CSGRRGGGNTGELFF.